This T cell receptor (beta chain) was recovered during a study of blood T cell repertoires in COVID-19. CDR1 and CDR2 from the germline V gene are MNHEY and SMNVEV (reference sequence). This CDR3 has 15 amino acids. V shed 3 bases and J shed 4 bases, with 15 bases lying between them. Assay used: immunoSEQ multiplex PCR; TCRdb lists only in-frame clones, some missing. The table has 150,000 to 200,000 clones, roughly 84% seen once. Sequenced input: PBMCs or T cells enriched from blood (not recorded which). The TCR was taken from a woman aged 55-70 years who had recovered from COVID-19. The gene calls are TRBV27 and TRBJ1-2; D is ambiguous. In DNA, the CDR3 is TGTGCCAGCAGTTTTGGCGGGGAACAGCCCTATGGCTACACCTTC. Translating it yields CASSFGGEQPYGYTF.